This record concerns one TCR beta chain sequence. This clone was found a few times. Its antigen specificity is not known. The record has no base qualities; no much larger clone is one base away. Other DNA sequences in this sample translate to the same CDR3. This entry belongs to a study of blood T cell repertoires in COVID-19 (dated by TCRdb to 2018 to 2021). About the full investigation: Samples from collaborators originated in the United States, Italy and Spain and spanned both the acute and convalescent phases of COVID-19. Where available, HLA class I and class II types were obtained from metadata supplied by the sample provider rather than from assay-based typing. The repertoires were made available in a free public database intended to serve as a resource for research on the immune response to SARS-CoV-2. The material from the prospective study consisted of cDNA or gDNA derived from T cells, B-cell-depleted T cells, or PBMCs. Deeply sampled blood TCRbeta repertoires from subjects exposed to, actively infected with, or recovered from COVID-19 were included in the dataset. The sample metadata nearly always contained a de-identified subject ID, COVID-19 status, age in years and sex. Samples came from the ongoing ImmuneRACE study (first 160 participants) plus 1,254 subjects from 6 global collaborators. Study-wide conclusions, independent of this receptor: The amount of clinical and demographic metadata varied by source and participant and was provided uncurated.

Participants in the prospective study were aged about 18 to 95 years, lived in about two dozen United States geographic areas, and enrolled through a virtual design. In the prospective study, participants were assigned to cohorts based on the clinical history participants reported in a screening survey and a study questionnaire. In the prospective study, whole blood, serum and a nasopharyngeal or oropharyngeal swab were collected from each participant by mobile phlebotomists. Prospective study participants could optionally give additional blood draws and questionnaires over an approximately 2-month period. Before DNA extraction, blood samples from the prospective study were shipped at room temperature or frozen. The immunoSEQ Assay, a bias-controlled multiplex PCR, was used to amplify TCRbeta CDR3 regions from genomic DNA. The authors processed their data as follows. Nucleated cell counts per sample were estimated from amplification of reference gene primers within the assay. Sequence reads were collapsed and filtered to measure the absolute abundance of every unique TCRbeta CDR3 rearrangement. For each sample, productive Simpson clonality was calculated by taking the square root of Simpson's diversity index across productive rearrangements. This is the immuneACCESS table as TCRdb keeps it, with only in-frame sequences that have V and J called. A part of the clones is gone; compared with another copy, unresolved V genes explain less than half, and the rest is unexplained. Clone size and V and J calls were adopted from that table, with D and trimming inferred from the DNA. This sample lists some 62,000 clones; approximately 81% were detected once. The ten largest clonotypes hold approximately 3.5% of the sample.

The source of this sequence is a woman in her thirties or forties with acute COVID-19. Sequencing was performed on PBMCs or T cells enriched from blood (not recorded which).

The CDR3 in this case is CASNDRGSNQPQHF. The DNA is TGTGCCAGCAATGATAGGGGCAGCAATCAGCCCCAGCATTTT. The rearrangement combines TRBV2 with TRBJ1-5; the D gene is perhaps TRBD1, on 5 matching bases. For CDR1 and CDR2, the germline V gene lists SNHLY and FYNNEI. Trimming costs V 7 bases and J 1 base, and their ends lie 11 bases apart. Counted from cysteine to phenylalanine, this CDR3 has 14 amino acids. Only CDR3 DNA is held: 42 bases, read in frame from base 1.